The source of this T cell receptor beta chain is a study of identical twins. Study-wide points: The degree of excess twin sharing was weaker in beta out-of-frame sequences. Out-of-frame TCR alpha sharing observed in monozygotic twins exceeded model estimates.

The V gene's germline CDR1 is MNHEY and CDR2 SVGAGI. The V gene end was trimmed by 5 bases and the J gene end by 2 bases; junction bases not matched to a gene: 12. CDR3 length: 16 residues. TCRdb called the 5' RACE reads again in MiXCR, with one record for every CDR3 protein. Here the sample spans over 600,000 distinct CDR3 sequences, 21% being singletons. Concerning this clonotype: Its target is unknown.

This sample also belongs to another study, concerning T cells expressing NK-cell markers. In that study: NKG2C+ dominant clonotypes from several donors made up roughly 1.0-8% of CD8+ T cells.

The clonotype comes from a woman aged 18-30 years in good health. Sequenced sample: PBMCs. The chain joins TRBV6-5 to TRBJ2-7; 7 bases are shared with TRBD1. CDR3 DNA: TGTGCCAGCAGTCACCCGTCGGAGACAGGGCCCTACGAGCAGTACTTC. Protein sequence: CASSHPSETGPYEQYF.